These T cell receptor beta chains were read from a single sample in a study of T cell responses to AZD1222 COVID-19 vaccine. Here immunoSEQ multiplex PCR was the method, and the copy in TCRdb shows in-frame clones only, minus some. This sample has 75,000 to 90,000 clones, with roughly 82% found just once. Here the sequenced sample was peripheral blood, taken on day 0 of AZD1222 vaccination. Source of these receptors: an adult in good health. The CDR3 runs from the conserved cysteine through the conserved F or W. Fields, in order: clone size, J gene, CDR3 length, V gene, D gene, CDR3 DNA, CDR3 protein. The D gene is left open where the match is weak. Rows give clone size only sometimes, using once, few, many, or a class for an expanded clone.

clone size: NA; J gene: TRBJ1-1; CDR3 length: 15; V gene: TRBV27; D gene: NA; CDR3 DNA: TGTGCCAGCAGTCCAGGGGACACTTTGAACACTGAAGCTTTCTTT; CDR3 protein: CASSPGDTLNTEAFF
clone size: NA; J gene: TRBJ2-3; CDR3 length: 14; V gene: TRBV30; D gene: TRBD1; CDR3 DNA: TGTGCCTGTGGGGGGACAGGGGGCACAGATACGCAGTATTTT; CDR3 protein: CACGGTGGTDTQYF
clone size: NA; J gene: TRBJ1-1; CDR3 length: 13; V gene: TRBV7-3; D gene: NA; CDR3 DNA: TGTGCCAGCAGCTTTCTGGGCGAAACTGAAGCTTTCTTT; CDR3 protein: CASSFLGETEAFF
clone size: once; J gene: TRBJ1-2; CDR3 length: 16; V gene: TRBV7-2; D gene: NA; CDR3 DNA: TGTGCCAGCAGCACGACAGCTTCCGCCTTTAACTATGGCTACACCTTC; CDR3 protein: CASSTTASAFNYGYTF
clone size: NA; J gene: TRBJ2-7; CDR3 length: 12; V gene: TRBV6-6; D gene: NA; CDR3 DNA: TGTGCCAGCAGTTCGAGCTCCTACGAGCAGTACTTC; CDR3 protein: CASSSSSYEQYF
clone size: NA; J gene: TRBJ1-1; CDR3 length: 13; V gene: TRBV11-3; D gene: NA; CDR3 DNA: TGTGCCAGCAGCAAGGGAATGGGCACTGAAGCTTTCTTT; CDR3 protein: CASSKGMGTEAFF
clone size: NA; J gene: TRBJ2-1; CDR3 length: 14; V gene: TRBV7-3; D gene: NA; CDR3 DNA: TGTGCCAGCAGCTTAACCGGGGCGGACAATGAGCAGTTCTTC; CDR3 protein: CASSLTGADNEQFF
clone size: NA; J gene: TRBJ2-5; CDR3 length: 15; V gene: TRBV9; D gene: NA; CDR3 DNA: TGTGCCAGCAGCTCAGACCCGCAGGGATGGGAGACCCAGTACTTC; CDR3 protein: CASSSDPQGWETQYF
clone size: NA; J gene: TRBJ2-3; CDR3 length: 14; V gene: TRBV6-5; D gene: NA; CDR3 DNA: TGTGCCAGCAGTTCCCAGACAGGCACAGATACGCAGTATTTT; CDR3 protein: CASSSQTGTDTQYF
clone size: NA; J gene: TRBJ2-3; CDR3 length: 13; V gene: TRBV9; D gene: NA; CDR3 DNA: TGTGCCAGCAGCTTCCGGGCGGCGGATACGCAGTATTTT; CDR3 protein: CASSFRAADTQYF
clone size: NA; J gene: TRBJ1-2; CDR3 length: 14; V gene: TRBV25-1; D gene: TRBD1; CDR3 DNA: TGTGCCAGCAGTGCAGGGACAGCGGGACATGGCTACACCTTC; CDR3 protein: CASSAGTAGHGYTF
clone size: NA; J gene: TRBJ1-1; CDR3 length: 12; V gene: TRBV6-1; D gene: NA; CDR3 DNA: TGTGCCAGCAGTGATTGGGGGAGTGGGGCTTTCTTT; CDR3 protein: CASSDWGSGAFF
clone size: NA; J gene: TRBJ1-1; CDR3 length: 14; V gene: TRBV27; D gene: NA; CDR3 DNA: TGTGCCAGCAGTTTGCGCCCTCGGAACACTGAAGCTTTCTTT; CDR3 protein: CASSLRPRNTEAFF
clone size: once; J gene: TRBJ2-1; CDR3 length: 11; V gene: TRBV24-1; D gene: NA; CDR3 DNA: TGTGCCACCAGTTTCGGCAGGGCCCAGTTCTTC; CDR3 protein: CATSFGRAQFF
clone size: NA; J gene: TRBJ1-6; CDR3 length: 14; V gene: TRBV30; D gene: NA; CDR3 DNA: TGTGCCTGGAGTGTAAAGGGTGGTGATTCACCCCTCCACTTT; CDR3 protein: CAWSVKGGDSPLHF
clone size: NA; J gene: TRBJ2-2; CDR3 length: 15; V gene: TRBV7-3; D gene: TRBD2; CDR3 DNA: TGTGCCAGCAGCCATAGCGGGGGTAGGGCCGGGGAGCTGTTTTTT; CDR3 protein: CASSHSGGRAGELFF
clone size: NA; J gene: TRBJ2-3; CDR3 length: 13; V gene: TRBV7-9; D gene: TRBD1; CDR3 DNA: TGTGCCAGCGGGGACAGGGGAGCAGATACGCAGTATTTT; CDR3 protein: CASGDRGADTQYF
clone size: NA; J gene: TRBJ2-1; CDR3 length: 12; V gene: TRBV12-3/TRBV12-4; D gene: NA; CDR3 DNA: TGTGCCAGCAGCTCACGGACGGATGAGCAGTTCTTC; CDR3 protein: CASSSRTDEQFF